What follows are 20 T cell receptor beta chains derived from one specimen sequenced in a study of cytomegalovirus exposure and HLA in healthy donors. The primer mix had 60 Vbeta and 13 Jbeta primers. The table came from immunoSEQ multiplex PCR; TCRdb's copy has only in-frame clones and leaves some out. Its clone listing holds under 70,000 clones. Sequences were obtained from PBMCs. Receptors were obtained from a woman in her twenties or thirties in good health and CMV-seropositive.

The chain uses TRBV9 and TRBJ1-6; TRBD1 matches 9 bases. This CDR3 spans 17 amino acids. The germline V gene has CDR1 SGDLS and CDR2 YYNGEE. V lost 1 base to trimming and J lost 9 bases; unmatched junction nucleotides: 11. CDR3 in DNA: TGTGCCAGCAGCGTAAAGGGGGACAGGGAGGTGGCTTCACCCCTCCACTTT. Translation gives CASSVKGDREVASPLHF.

The chain joins TRBV5-1 to TRBJ2-7; D possibly corresponds to TRBD1 (6 bases). V was trimmed by 1 base and J by 2 bases, leaving 13 bases between them. The CDR3 totals 15 residues. Per the germline V gene, CDR1 is SGHRS and CDR2 is YFSETQ. This CDR3 reads CASSLSAGVTYEQYF. CDR3 sequence (DNA): TGCGCCAGCAGCTTGTCGGCAGGGGTTACCTACGAGCAGTACTTC.

The chain recombines TRBV5-1 with TRBJ2-7; D may be TRBD1 (6 bases). This CDR3 is built from 15 residues. The germline V gene has CDR1 SGHRS and CDR2 YFSETQ. V shed 0 bases and J shed 1 base, with 11 bases lying between them. Here the CDR3 DNA reads TGCGCCAGCAGCTTGGCCGGGCAGGGGTCCTACGAGCAGTACTTC. This translates into CASSLAGQGSYEQYF.

The V gene is TRBV19, the J gene TRBJ1-1, with D possibly being TRBD1 (5 bases). Germline values: CDR1 LNHDA, CDR2 SQIVND (reference sequence). The germline V and J ends were trimmed by 3 bases and 4 bases, with 21 bases remaining between them. The CDR3 extends over 17 amino acids. CDR3 sequence: CASSMRWSRGPATEAFF. In nucleotides, the CDR3 is TGTGCCAGTAGTATGAGGTGGAGTAGGGGCCCGGCCACTGAAGCTTTCTTT. Filled out from reference TRBV19 and TRBJ1-1, the complete variable domain reads DGGITQSPKYLFRKEGQNVTLSCEQNLNHDAMYWYRQDPGQGLRLIYYSQIVNDFQKGDIAEGYSVSREKKESFPLTVTSAQKNPTAFYLCASSMRWSRGPATEAFFGQGTRLTVV.

The chain couples TRBV5-1 to TRBJ1-1; no reliable D call. Trimming took off 2 bases at V and 1 base at J, with 6 bases between the two ends. Germline CDR1 and CDR2: SGHRS and YFSETQ. The CDR3 sequence is 13 residues long. CDR3 in amino acids: CASSFSGNTEAFF. The DNA of the CDR3 is TGCGCCAGCAGCTTCTCGGGGAACACTGAAGCTTTCTTT.

V gene TRBV7-8 combines with J gene TRBJ2-7; 11 bases match TRBD2. The junction had 1 base not matched to a gene; V was cut back by 4 bases and J by 2 bases. Germline assignment: CDR1 SGHVS and CDR2 FQNEAQ. The CDR3 covers 14 residues. The CDR3 coding sequence is TGTGCCAGCAGCTCGGGACTAGCGGCCTACGAGCAGTACTTC. This translates into CASSSGLAAYEQYF.

The chain uses TRBV6-1 and TRBJ2-3; tentative D call: TRBD1 (5 bases). CDR3 length: 15 amino acids. CDR1 and CDR2 (germline): MNHNS, SASEGT. The V and J ends lost 4 bases and 2 bases respectively, with 13 bases between them. The CDR3 region is CASSGSGPYTDTQYF. CDR3 DNA: TGTGCCAGCAGTGGTTCAGGGCCTTACACAGATACGCAGTATTTT.

The J gene is TRBJ1-1, the V gene TRBV4-2; D ambiguous. V was clipped by 0 bases and J by 7 bases, with 12 bases between them. Germline CDR1 reads LGHNA; CDR2 reads YNFKEQ. The CDR3 consists of 14 residues. The CDR3 DNA reads as TGTGCCAGCAGCCAAGATCCGTTACAGCTTGAAGCTTTCTTT. Its protein product is CASSQDPLQLEAFF.

This chain links TRBV2 with TRBJ2-7; 7 bases agree with TRBD1. V lost 2 bases and J lost 4; bases outside the gene matches: 8. The CDR3 is 15 residues long. Germline lookup yields CDR1 SNHLY and CDR2 FYNNEI. CDR3 nucleotide sequence: TGTGCCAGCAGTGAACTAAGGGGGCAGGGGTACGAGCAGTACTTC. Amino acids: CASSELRGQGYEQYF.

The J gene is TRBJ2-3, the V gene TRBV2; no firm D call. In germline, CDR1 is SNHLY, CDR2 FYNNEI. The CDR3 totals 12 residues. Trimming cost V 7 bases and J 6 bases, with 11 bases left between them. For the CDR3, the DNA is TGTGCCAGCACTCCCCCCTCGGATACGCAGTATTTT. Its protein is CASTPPSDTQYF.

This chain uses TRBV30 with TRBJ2-7; the match to TRBD1 covers 9 bases. V lost 3 bases to trimming and J lost 2 bases; unmatched junction nucleotides: 8. Germline CDR1 reads GTSNPN; CDR2 reads SVGIG (reference sequence). The length of the CDR3 is 15 residues. The CDR3, as DNA: TGTGCCTGGAGCCGGGGACAGGGTGTGACCTACGAGCAGTACTTC. Protein: CAWSRGQGVTYEQYF.

V is TRBV5-5 and J is TRBJ1-1, with D unclear. Trimming left V 4 bases short and J 3 bases short, with 19 bases between. This CDR3 comprises 16 residues. Germline values: CDR1 SGHKS, CDR2 YYEKEE (reference sequence). The CDR3 region is CASSPPLEGRDTEAFF. CDR3 nucleotide sequence: TGTGCCAGCAGCCCACCCCTAGAAGGGCGGGACACTGAAGCTTTCTTT. Variable domain in full (rest from reference TRBV5-5 and TRBJ1-1): DAGVTQSPTHLIKTRGQQVTLRCSPISGHKSVSWYQQVLGQGPQFIFQYYEKEERGRGNFPDRFSARQFPNYSSELNVNALLLGDSALYLCASSPPLEGRDTEAFFGQGTRLTVV.

The rearrangement joins TRBV7-9 to TRBJ1-1, with 7 positions matching TRBD1. The length of the CDR3 is 13 residues. Germline V gene sequence: CDR1 SEHNR, CDR2 FQNEAQ (reference sequence). The V gene end was trimmed by 5 bases and the J gene end by 1 base; junction bases not matched to a gene: 1. The CDR3 DNA follows: TGTGCCAGCAGCCGGACAGGGAACACTGAAGCTTTCTTT. Protein product: CASSRTGNTEAFF.

This chain links TRBV19 with TRBJ2-3, with 9 bases matching TRBD1. Germline V gene data show CDR1 as LNHDA and CDR2 as SQIVND (reference sequence). The CDR3 loop spans 16 amino acids. V trimming: 8 bases; J trimming: 0 bases; junction bases outside the gene matches: 9. The CDR3, as DNA: TGTGCCAGTTCCGGGACAGGGCATCCTAGCACAGATACGCAGTATTTT. Translated, it gives CASSGTGHPSTDTQYF.

This chain links TRBV6-5 with TRBJ2-7, with 7 bases identical to TRBD1. Per the germline V gene, CDR1 is MNHEY and CDR2 is SVGAGI. The CDR3 extends over 13 amino acids. Trimming at V came to 5 bases and at J to 2 bases, leaving 3 bases not matched to a gene. The CDR3 DNA follows: TGTGCCAGCAGTGGGGACAGAACCTACGAGCAGTACTTC. This codes for CASSGDRTYEQYF.

V is TRBV5-4 and J is TRBJ2-5; 7 nucleotides agree with TRBD1. V lost 0 bases, J lost 5 bases, and 4 bases stayed unmatched. The CDR3 spans 14 residues. Per germline, CDR1 SGHNT and CDR2 YYREEE (reference sequence). This CDR3 is CASSLEQGTETQYF. DNA for the CDR3: TGTGCCAGCAGCTTGGAACAGGGGACGGAGACCCAGTACTTC.

The rearrangement uses TRBV2 and TRBJ2-5, with no clear D. The CDR3 spans 14 residues. Trimming pared 1 base from V and 1 base from J, leaving 7 bases between. The germline V gene has CDR1 SNHLY and CDR2 FYNNEI. In DNA, the CDR3 is TGTGCCAGCAGTGAAGGTGGCTTCCAAGAGACCCAGTACTTC. This codes for CASSEGGFQETQYF.

CDR3 in amino acids: CAWSVLAGANVLTF. DNA of the CDR3: TGTGCCTGGAGTGTATTAGCTGGGGCCAACGTCCTGACTTTC. The chain recombines TRBV30 with TRBJ2-6, with D uncertain. The CDR3 is made up of 14 amino acids. CDR1 is GTSNPN, CDR2 SVGIG, per germline (reference sequence). V dropped 0 bases and J dropped 2 bases, with 5 bases sitting between them.

CDR3 region: CASSPQGGEANYGYTF. For the CDR3, the DNA is TGTGCCAGCAGCCCACAGGGGGGGGAGGCTAACTATGGCTACACCTTC. The chain combines TRBV7-2 with TRBJ1-2, with 8 bases aligning to TRBD1. The trim removed 5 bases at V and 0 bases at J, leaving 8 bases unmatched. CDR3 length equals 16 residues. From germline, CDR1 is SGHTA and CDR2 FQGNSA.

This sequence joins TRBV30 and TRBJ2-5, with D perhaps matching TRBD1 (5 bases). The DNA matches TRBJ2-7 better at its end, which makes the J call doubtful. The length of the CDR3 is 15 residues. Germline CDR1 reads GTSNPN; CDR2 reads SVGIG (reference sequence). CDR3 in amino acids: CAWNTGPLSSYEQYF. The DNA for the CDR3 is TGTGCCTGGAACACAGGACCGTTGAGCTCCTACGAGCAGTACTTC.